This TCR beta chain was sequenced in a study of blood T cell repertoires in COVID-19. The wider study: Samples taken during acute and convalescent COVID-19 were collected in the United States, Italy and Spain. In each case, the material was cDNA or gDNA derived from T cells, B-cell-depleted T cells, or PBMCs.

Original analysis: It was from reference gene primer amplification that nucleated cell counts were estimated. Sequencing used immunoSEQ multiplex PCR; TCRdb keeps in-frame clones, though not all of them. V, J and clone size are taken as reported in that table, and D and trimming were inferred from the DNA itself. The data contain 120,000 or so clones, 70% to 90% of them seen just once; the ten biggest clones take up approximately 4.8%. Germline CDR1 reads LNHNV; CDR2 reads YYDKDF (reference sequence). The junction had 6 bases not matched to a gene; V was cut back by 5 bases and J by 3 bases. The CDR3 totals 14 residues.

Material: peripheral blood. The chain is built from TRBV15 and TRBJ1-2; 7 bases match TRBD1. This receptor was obtained from a human donor in a cohort sampled during active COVID-19. CDR3 region: CATSEGADYYGYTF. In nucleotides, the CDR3 is TGTGCCACCAGCGAGGGGGCCGATTACTATGGCTACACCTTC.